The 3 T cell receptor beta chains listed next were all sequenced from one sample in a study of early T cells in non-severe SARS-CoV-2 infection. TCRdb passed the 5' RACE reads through MiXCR, listing each CDR3 protein once. The sample has about 47,000 distinct CDR3 sequences; around 10% are singletons. The specimen was whole blood. All receptors come from an adult who was a healthcare worker with PCR-confirmed SARS-CoV-2 infection or an uninfected control (not recorded which).

This clonotype showed up many times. The rearrangement joins TRBV6-5 to TRBJ2-3; D possibly corresponds to TRBD1 (6 bases). This CDR3 comprises 13 residues. Trimming stripped 4 bases from V and 7 bases from J, with 12 bases between. Germline V gene sequence: CDR1 MNHEY, CDR2 SVGAGI. CDR3 nucleotide sequence: TGTGCCAGCAGTTCCCAGGGGTTGAATACGCAGTATTTT. This sequence encodes CASSSQGLNTQYF.

This clonotype showed up just a few times. The J gene is TRBJ1-3, the V gene TRBV30; 9 bases are shared with TRBD1. Germline lookup yields CDR1 GTSNPN and CDR2 SVGIG (reference sequence). The CDR3 is 13 amino acids. V shed 3 bases and J 7 bases; nucleotides not matched to a gene: 4. CDR3 bases: TGTGCCTGGAGACAGGGGGCTACGAACACCATATATTTT. Residues: CAWRQGATNTIYF.

This clonotype occurred many times. The chain joins TRBV7-2 to TRBJ2-5; no reliable D call. The V end was cut by 2 bases, the J end by 0 bases, with 4 bases between. Germline lookup yields CDR1 SGHTA and CDR2 FQGNSA. This CDR3 comprises 13 residues. CDR3 region: CASSLSNQETQYF. CDR3 DNA sequence: TGTGCCAGCAGCTTAAGCAACCAAGAGACCCAGTACTTC.